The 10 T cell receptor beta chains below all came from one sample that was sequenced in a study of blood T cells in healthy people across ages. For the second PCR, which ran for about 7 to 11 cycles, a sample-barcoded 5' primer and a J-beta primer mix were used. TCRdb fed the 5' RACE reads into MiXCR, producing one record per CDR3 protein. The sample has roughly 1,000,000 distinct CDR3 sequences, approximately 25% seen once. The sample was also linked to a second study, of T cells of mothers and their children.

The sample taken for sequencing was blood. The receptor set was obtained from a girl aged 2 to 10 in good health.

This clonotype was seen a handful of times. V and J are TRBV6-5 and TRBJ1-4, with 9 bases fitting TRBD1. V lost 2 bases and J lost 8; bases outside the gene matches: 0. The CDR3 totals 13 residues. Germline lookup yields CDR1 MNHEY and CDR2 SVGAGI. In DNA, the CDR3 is TGTGCCAGCAGTTACGGGACAGGGGAAAAACTGTTTTTT. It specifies CASSYGTGEKLFF.

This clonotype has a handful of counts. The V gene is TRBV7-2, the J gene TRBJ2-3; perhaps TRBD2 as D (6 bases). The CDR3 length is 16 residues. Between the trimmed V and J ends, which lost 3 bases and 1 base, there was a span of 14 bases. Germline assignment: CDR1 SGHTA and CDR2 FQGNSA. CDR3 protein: CASSFEGWGGTDTQYF. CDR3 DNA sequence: TGTGCCAGCAGCTTTGAAGGTTGGGGGGGCACAGATACGCAGTATTTT.

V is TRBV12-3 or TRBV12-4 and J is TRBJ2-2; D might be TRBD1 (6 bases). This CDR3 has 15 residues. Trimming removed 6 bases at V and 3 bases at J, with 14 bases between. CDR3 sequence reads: CASRPRTVDTGELFF. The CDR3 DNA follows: TGTGCCAGCAGACCACGGACAGTAGACACCGGGGAGCTGTTTTTT.

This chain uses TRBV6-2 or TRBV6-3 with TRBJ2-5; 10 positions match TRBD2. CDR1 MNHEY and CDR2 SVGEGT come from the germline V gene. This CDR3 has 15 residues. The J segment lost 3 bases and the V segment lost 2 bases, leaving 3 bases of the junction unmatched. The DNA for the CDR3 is TGTGCCAGCAGTTACAACGGACTAGCGGAAGAGACCCAGTACTTC. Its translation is CASSYNGLAEETQYF.

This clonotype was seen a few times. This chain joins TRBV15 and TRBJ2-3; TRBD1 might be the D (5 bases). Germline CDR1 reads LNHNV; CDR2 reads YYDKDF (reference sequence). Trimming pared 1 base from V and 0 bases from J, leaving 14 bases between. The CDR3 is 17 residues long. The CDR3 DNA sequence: TGTGCCACCAGCAGAGTAGGTCAGGGCTCCAGCACAGATACGCAGTATTTT. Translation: CATSRVGQGSSTDTQYF.

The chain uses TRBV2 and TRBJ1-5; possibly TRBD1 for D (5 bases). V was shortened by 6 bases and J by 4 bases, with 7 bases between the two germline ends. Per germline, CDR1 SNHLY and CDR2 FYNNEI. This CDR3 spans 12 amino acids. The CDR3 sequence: CASRAGNQPQHF. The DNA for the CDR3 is TGTGCCAGCAGGGCAGGGAATCAGCCCCAGCATTTT. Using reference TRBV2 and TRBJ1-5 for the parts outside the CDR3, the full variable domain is EPEVTQTPSHQVTQMGQEVILRCVPISNHLYFYWYRQILGQKVEFLVSFYNNEISEKSEIFDDQFSVERPDGSNFTLKIRSTKLEDSAMYFCASRAGNQPQHFGDGTRLSIL.

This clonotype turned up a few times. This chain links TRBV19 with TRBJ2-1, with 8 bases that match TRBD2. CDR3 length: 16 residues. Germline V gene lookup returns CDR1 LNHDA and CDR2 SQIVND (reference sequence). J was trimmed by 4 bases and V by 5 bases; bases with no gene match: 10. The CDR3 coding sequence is TGTGCCAGTAGTGTCGGGGGCCAGCGGGGGTACAATGAGCAGTTCTTC. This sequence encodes CASSVGGQRGYNEQFF.

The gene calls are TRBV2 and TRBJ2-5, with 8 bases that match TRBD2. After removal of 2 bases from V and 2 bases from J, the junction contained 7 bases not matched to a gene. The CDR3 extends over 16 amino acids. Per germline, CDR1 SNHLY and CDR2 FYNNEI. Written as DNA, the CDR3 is TGTGCCAGCAGTGAACGGGCGGGGGGCCGACAAGAGACCCAGTACTTC. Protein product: CASSERAGGRQETQYF.

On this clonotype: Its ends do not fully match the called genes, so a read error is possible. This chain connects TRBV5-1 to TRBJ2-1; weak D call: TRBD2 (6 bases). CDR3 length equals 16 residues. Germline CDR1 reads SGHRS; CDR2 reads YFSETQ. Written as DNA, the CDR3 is TGCGCCAGCAGTTCCCCGGAACTAGCCTCCTACAATGAGCATTTCTTC. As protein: CASSSPELASYNEHFF.

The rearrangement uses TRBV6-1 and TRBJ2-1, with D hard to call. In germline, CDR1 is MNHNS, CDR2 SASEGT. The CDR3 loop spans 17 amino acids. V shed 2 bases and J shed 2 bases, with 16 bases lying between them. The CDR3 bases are TGTGCCAGCAGTGAATACGCCAGGTCACCTACCTACAATGAGCAGTTCTTC. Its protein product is CASSEYARSPTYNEQFF.